This entry is about one TCR beta chain. The antigen is unknown. The data derive from a study of blood T cells in healthy people across ages. The V and J ends lost 7 bases and 5 bases respectively, with 17 bases between them. Germline CDR1 and CDR2: SGHTA and FQGNSA. This CDR3 has 14 amino acids. A second PCR of 7 to 11 cycles used a sample-barcoded 5' primer and a J-beta primer mix. TCRdb re-called the 5' RACE reads through MiXCR, storing one row per CDR3 protein. This sample has 1.2 million to 1.5 million distinct CDR3 sequences, with approximately 59% found just once. Study-level findings and limits: The fall in TCR beta diversity per million T cells was roughly linear with age.

Every sample yielded at least 7 million isolated PBMCs. The V call is TRBV7-2, the J call TRBJ1-1; D possibly corresponds to TRBD1 (6 bases). This sequence was found in a man younger than 30 in good health. The sequencing sample was made of blood. In nucleotides, the CDR3 is TGTGCCAGCACCACCGTAGGGCAGGGGACTGAAGCTTTCTTT. It specifies CASTTVGQGTEAFF.